This T cell receptor beta chain was captured in a study of CD8 T cells in ankylosing spondylitis (dated by TCRdb to about 2017). In terms of the full investigation: The study profiled T cell receptor beta repertoires in healthy donors and ankylosing spondylitis patients to find disease-linked TCR variants. The full study cohort comprised 25 ankylosing spondylitis patients and about a hundred healthy donors. Samples of peripheral blood were taken, and for ankylosing spondylitis patients, synovial fluid was collected as well.

General study outcomes and caveats: A TCR beta motif made up of several highly homologous amino acid variants appeared to be characteristic of blood from ankylosing spondylitis patients. The disease-linked clones were reported as significantly enriched in matched synovial fluid samples from ankylosing spondylitis patients. The disease-linked clones showed a CD8+ phenotype and occurred at relatively low frequencies in peripheral blood. Some motif variants were previously reported in synovial fluid and blood of reactive arthritis patients, suggesting common disease-initiation mechanisms.

The data were produced on an Illumina HiSeq 2500. Quantitative 5'-RACE with molecular barcodes was the method used to prepare the TCR beta libraries. The published analysis was carried out like this. A new computational method based on a probabilistic model of VDJ rearrangement was used to identify disease-linked TCR variants. TCRdb passed the public sequencing reads through fastp at Q25 and MiXCR, retaining productive beta sequences. One record per CDR3 amino acid sequence lists the most common genes and DNA. Here the V and J calls rest on TCRdb's processing, not on the authors' analysis. This sample is represented by some 800,000 distinct CDR3 sequences; approximately 10% of them were singletons. Of the sample, 0.51% is held by the ten largest clones. On this clonotype: The clone's antigen remains unknown. One base away there is no much larger clone; base qualities are not given.

Trimming removed 5 bases from V and 6 bases from J, leaving 20 bases between the germline ends. CDR1 SGHTA and CDR2 FQGNSA were looked up in the germline V gene. From the cysteine through the phenylalanine, the CDR3 covers 15 amino acids. The retained sequence is limited to the CDR3, 45 bases, with the frame set at the first base. The sequence was collected from a male donor with ankylosing spondylitis. The rearranged segments are TRBV7-2 and TRBJ2-7; no D gene can be assigned with confidence. Sequenced sample: blood, either unsorted or a sorted T cell fraction (not recorded which). The sequenced DNA: TGTGCCAGCAGCCTAATCGCTCCCCCGGCCATCGAGCAGTACTTC. This translates into CASSLIAPPAIEQYF.